A single sample gave rise to the 8 T cell receptor beta chains below, sequenced in a study of blood T cells in healthy people across ages. The second PCR ran about 6 to 11 cycles with a sample-barcoded 5' primer and J-beta primers. TCRdb independently ran MiXCR on the 5' RACE reads; one entry per CDR3 protein. This table has approximately 900,000 distinct CDR3 sequences, roughly 28% appearing once. These data were also filed under a second study, of T cells of mothers and their children.

Sequencing used blood. Receptors were obtained from a woman aged 40 to 50 in good health.

This chain uses TRBV7-8 with TRBJ1-2; D might be TRBD1 (6 bases). V was clipped by 2 bases and J by 10 bases, with 26 bases between them. This CDR3 is built from 17 residues. Germline assignment: CDR1 SGHVS and CDR2 FQNEAQ. In nucleotides, the CDR3 is TGTGCCAGCAGCTTACGGGTACCGAGAGCACAGGGCTACGACTACACCTTC. Its translation: CASSLRVPRAQGYDYTF.

The chain joins TRBV3-1 to TRBJ1-1, with 10 positions matching TRBD1. Per the germline V gene, CDR1 is LGHDT and CDR2 is YNNKEL (reference sequence). V lost 5 bases, J lost 7 bases, and 7 bases stayed unmatched. This CDR3 spans 14 amino acids. The CDR3 DNA follows: TGTGCCAGCAGCACGACAGGGGGCCGGGGTGAAGCTTTCTTT. Its protein is CASSTTGGRGEAFF.

The chain recombines TRBV10-3 with TRBJ1-2; TRBD1 aligns across 10 bases. The germline CDR1 and CDR2 sequences are ENHRY and SYGVKD. The CDR3 runs to 14 residues. Trimming removed 6 bases from V and 1 base from J; junction bases left unmatched: 2. The CDR3 is CAISDRGLNYGYTF. CDR3 in DNA: TGTGCCATCAGCGACAGGGGGCTTAACTATGGCTACACCTTC.

The V and J genes are TRBV2 and TRBJ2-3, with D unclear. The V and J ends lost 5 bases and 6 bases respectively, with 12 bases between them. The CDR3 is 13 amino acids. Germline assignment: CDR1 SNHLY and CDR2 FYNNEI. The CDR3 spells CASSRIVGDTQYF. The DNA of the CDR3 is TGTGCCAGCAGTCGAATAGTCGGGGATACGCAGTATTTT.

This clonotype was counted between two and nine times. The chain combines TRBV20-1 with TRBJ2-3; 15 nucleotides match TRBD2. The CDR3 consists of 15 residues. CDR1 DFQATT and CDR2 SNEGSKA come from the germline V gene (reference sequence). With V trimmed by 6 bases and J by 7 bases, 8 bases remained unmatched. CDR3 nucleotides: TGCAGTGCGCGGACTAGCGGGGGGGCAACGAATACGCAGTATTTT. This gives the protein CSARTSGGATNTQYF.

Regarding this clonotype: An end of the junction differs from the germline gene, which may be a read error. V usage is TRBV29-1 and J usage is TRBJ1-1, with D possibly being TRBD1 (6 bases). The CDR3 consists of 11 residues. Germline V gene lookup returns CDR1 SQVTM and CDR2 ANQGSEA. CDR3 sequence (DNA): TGCAGCGTTGACAGGGGAGCTGAAGTTTTCTTT. This sequence encodes CSVDRGAEVFF. Full variable domain (missing parts from reference TRBV29-1 and TRBJ1-1): SAVISQKPSRDICQRGTSLTIQCQVDSQVTMMFWYRQQPGQSLTLIATANQGSEATYESGFVIDKFPISRPNLTFSTLTVSNMSPEDSSIYLCSVDRGAEVFFGQGTRLTVV.

This clonotype showed up many times. The V call is TRBV7-2, the J call TRBJ2-5; tentative D call: TRBD1 (6 bases). Germline CDR1 is SGHTA and CDR2 is FQGNSA. The CDR3 runs to 14 residues. V dropped 5 bases and J dropped 6 bases, with 16 bases sitting between them. The CDR3 bases are TGTGCCAGCAGCACCCAGGGGACATTGCAGACCCAGTACTTC. It encodes CASSTQGTLQTQYF.

V and J are TRBV6-6 and TRBJ2-2, with D hard to call. The CDR3 sequence is 16 residues long. Germline V lookup: CDR1 MNHNY, CDR2 SVGAGI (reference sequence). Trimming left V 0 bases short and J 2 bases short, with 10 bases between. DNA of the CDR3: TGTGCCAGCAGTTACTCGAATGGGGAAAACACCGGGGAGCTGTTTTTT. Protein product: CASSYSNGENTGELFF.